This T cell receptor (beta chain) was retrieved from a study of blood T cell repertoires in COVID-19. The data were produced by immunoSEQ multiplex PCR, yet TCRdb's version contains in-frame clones alone and is incomplete. The sample includes 350,000 or so clones, about nine tenths seen only once; the top ten take just over 1%. The CDR3 is made up of 15 amino acids. Looked up from germline, CDR1 is LGHNA and CDR2 is YNFKEQ. With V trimmed by 0 bases and J by 4 bases, 4 bases remained unmatched. This clone was counted at least ten times. This TCR derives from a woman in her 30s who had been exposed to COVID-19. This chain connects TRBV4-2 to TRBJ2-7; 9 bases agree with TRBD2. The specimen was PBMCs or T cells enriched from blood (not recorded which). CDR3 bases: TGTGCCAGCAGCCAAGATCACGCGGGAGGGTACGAGCAGTACTTC. This sequence encodes CASSQDHAGGYEQYF.